Listed here are 2 T cell receptor beta chains from one sample, sequenced in a study of memory CD4+ T cells and cytomegalovirus serostatus. The sort gate was single viable CD3+CD4+CD8-CD45RO+ cells for memory CD4+ T cells. The data were produced by immunoSEQ multiplex PCR, yet TCRdb's version contains in-frame clones alone and is incomplete. The sample holds some 52,000 clones, around 77% seen once. Sequenced input: memory CD4+ T cells from blood. Receptor source: an adult in good health and CMV-seronegative.

This chain links TRBV28 with TRBJ2-1, with a weak D call TRBD1 (5 bases). CDR1 MDHEN and CDR2 SYDVKM come from the germline V gene. The V end lost 11 bases, the J end lost 7 bases, and 15 bases lay between the germline ends. This CDR3 is built from 12 residues. CDR3 DNA: TGTGCCTGCTTAGGGGTATGGAATGAGCAGTTCTTC. Translation gives CACLGVWNEQFF.

The chain joins TRBV7-2 to TRBJ2-2; 14 bases line up with TRBD2. CDR1 is SGHTA, CDR2 FQGNSA, per germline. The CDR3 totals 18 residues. The V segment lost 3 bases and the J segment 4 bases; nucleotides outside the gene matches: 7. The CDR3 nucleotides are TGTGCCAGCAGCTTCCCCGGACTAGCGGGAGGCGGCACCGGGGAGCTGTTTTTT. Encoded protein: CASSFPGLAGGGTGELFF.